This T cell receptor beta chain was sequenced in a study of blood T cells in healthy people across ages. The wider study: Template switching recovered approximately one barcoded beta molecule for every two T cells. Study-wide points: Diversity of TCR beta per million T cells declined in a roughly linear way with age.

This clonotype was seen a handful of times. Its antigen remains unidentified. Primers used in a second PCR of about 7 to 12 cycles were a sample-barcoded 5' primer and a J-beta primer mix. TCRdb re-called the 5' RACE reads with MiXCR, one entry per CDR3 protein. The sample records about 1.8 million distinct CDR3 sequences, less than 50% being singletons. The CDR3 sequence is 16 residues long. Trimming removed 3 bases from V and 6 bases from J; junction bases left unmatched: 5. CDR1 is DFQATT, CDR2 SNEGSKA, per germline (reference sequence). The specimen was blood. This TCR derives from a woman between 40 and 50 years old in good health. The rearrangement joins TRBV20-1 to TRBJ2-1, with TRBD2 identical over 16 bases. The CDR3, as DNA: TGCAGTGCTAGGGGACTAGCGGGGGGGCCAGGCAATGAGCAGTTCTTC. It yields the protein CSARGLAGGPGNEQFF.